This TCR beta chain was captured by sequencing in a study of blood T cell repertoires in COVID-19. On the study more broadly: COVID-19 samples from acute and convalescent phases originated in the United States, Italy and Spain.

Trimming removed 3 bases from V and 4 bases from J, with 14 bases in between. Germline V gene data show CDR1 as SGHKS and CDR2 as YYEKEE (reference sequence). CDR3 length: 14 residues. The authors' processing: Quantification of nucleated cells was approximated via reference gene primer amplification. Generated by immunoSEQ multiplex PCR, the TCRdb table keeps only in-frame clones and is missing some. Clone size and the V and J calls come from that table; the DNA yielded D and trimming. The sample has 150,000 to 200,000 clones; 76% are singletons. Material: peripheral blood. This receptor was identified in a woman in her forties or fifties with active or convalescent COVID-19. The J gene is TRBJ2-7, the V gene TRBV5-5; perhaps TRBD1 as D (5 bases). CDR3 DNA sequence: TGTGCCAGCAGCTCCGGACACCTATCTTACGAGCAGTACTTC. It yields the protein CASSSGHLSYEQYF.